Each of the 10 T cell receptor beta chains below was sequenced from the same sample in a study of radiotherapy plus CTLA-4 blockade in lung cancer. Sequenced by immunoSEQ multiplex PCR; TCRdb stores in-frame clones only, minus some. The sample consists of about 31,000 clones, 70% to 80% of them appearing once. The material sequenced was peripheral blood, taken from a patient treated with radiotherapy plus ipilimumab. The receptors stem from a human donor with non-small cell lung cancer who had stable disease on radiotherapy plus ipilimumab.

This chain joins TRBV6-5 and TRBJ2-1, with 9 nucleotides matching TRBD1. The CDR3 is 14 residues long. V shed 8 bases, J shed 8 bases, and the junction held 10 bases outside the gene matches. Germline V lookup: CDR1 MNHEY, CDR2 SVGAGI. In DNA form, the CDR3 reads TGTGCCAGCCTCCGGGACAGGGCAGCGGATGAGCAGTTCTTC. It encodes CASLRDRAADEQFF.

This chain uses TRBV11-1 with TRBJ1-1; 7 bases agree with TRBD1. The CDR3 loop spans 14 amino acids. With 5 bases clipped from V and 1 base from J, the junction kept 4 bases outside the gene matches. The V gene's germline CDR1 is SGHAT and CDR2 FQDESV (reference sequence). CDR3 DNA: TGTGCCAGCAGCCCCGGGACAGCGAACACTGAAGCTTTCTTT. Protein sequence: CASSPGTANTEAFF.

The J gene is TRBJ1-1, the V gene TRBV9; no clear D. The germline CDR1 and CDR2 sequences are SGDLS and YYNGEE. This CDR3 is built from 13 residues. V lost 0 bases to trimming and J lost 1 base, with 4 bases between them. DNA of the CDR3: TGTGCCAGCAGCGTAGGTACGAACACTGAAGCTTTCTTT. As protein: CASSVGTNTEAFF.

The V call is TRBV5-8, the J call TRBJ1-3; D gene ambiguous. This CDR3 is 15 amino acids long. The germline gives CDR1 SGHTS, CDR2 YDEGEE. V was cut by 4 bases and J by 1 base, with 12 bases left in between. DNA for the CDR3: TGTGCCAGCAGCCAGGATCGGGTTTCTGGAAACACCATATATTTT. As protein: CASSQDRVSGNTIYF.

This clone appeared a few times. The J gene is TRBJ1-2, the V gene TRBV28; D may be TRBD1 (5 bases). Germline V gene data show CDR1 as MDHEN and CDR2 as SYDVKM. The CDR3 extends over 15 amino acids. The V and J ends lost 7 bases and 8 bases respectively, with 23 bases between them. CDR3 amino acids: CASTSLGRRKGGYTF. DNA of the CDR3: TGTGCCAGCACCTCCTTGGGACGGAGAAAAGGAGGCTACACCTTC.

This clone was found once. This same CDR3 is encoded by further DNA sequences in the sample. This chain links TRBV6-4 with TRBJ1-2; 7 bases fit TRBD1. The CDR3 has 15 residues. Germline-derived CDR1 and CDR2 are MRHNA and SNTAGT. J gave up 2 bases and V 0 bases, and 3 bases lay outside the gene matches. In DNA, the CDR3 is TGTGCCAGCAGTGACTCAACGACAGGGAACTATGGCTACACCTTC. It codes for CASSDSTTGNYGYTF.

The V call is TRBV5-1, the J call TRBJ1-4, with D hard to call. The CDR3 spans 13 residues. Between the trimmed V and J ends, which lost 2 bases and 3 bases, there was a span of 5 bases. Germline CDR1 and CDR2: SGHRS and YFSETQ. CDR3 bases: TGCGCCAGCAGCTTTGCCGCTAATGAAAAACTGTTTTTT. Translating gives CASSFAANEKLFF.

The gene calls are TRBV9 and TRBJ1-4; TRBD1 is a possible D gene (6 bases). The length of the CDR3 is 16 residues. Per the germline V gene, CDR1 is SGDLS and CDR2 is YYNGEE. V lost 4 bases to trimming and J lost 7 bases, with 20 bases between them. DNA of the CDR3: TGTGCCAGCAGCTCCTCGACAGGTGGGGCTCTTGAAAAACTGTTTTTT. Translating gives CASSSSTGGALEKLFF.

CDR3 amino acids: CASSGRGYTDTQYF. The DNA of the CDR3 is TGTGCCAGCAGCGGCAGGGGCTACACAGATACGCAGTATTTT. This chain uses TRBV21-1 with TRBJ2-3; TRBD1, the D gene given by the table, was not confirmed from the DNA. TRBV21-1 is deemed a pseudogene. The CDR3 sequence is 14 residues long.

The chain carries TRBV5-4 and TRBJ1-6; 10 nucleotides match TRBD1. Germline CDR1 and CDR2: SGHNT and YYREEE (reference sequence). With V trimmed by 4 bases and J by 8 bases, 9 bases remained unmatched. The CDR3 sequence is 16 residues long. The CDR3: CASSPLSDRGHSPLHF. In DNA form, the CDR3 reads TGTGCCAGCAGCCCTCTTTCCGACAGGGGGCATTCACCCCTCCACTTT.